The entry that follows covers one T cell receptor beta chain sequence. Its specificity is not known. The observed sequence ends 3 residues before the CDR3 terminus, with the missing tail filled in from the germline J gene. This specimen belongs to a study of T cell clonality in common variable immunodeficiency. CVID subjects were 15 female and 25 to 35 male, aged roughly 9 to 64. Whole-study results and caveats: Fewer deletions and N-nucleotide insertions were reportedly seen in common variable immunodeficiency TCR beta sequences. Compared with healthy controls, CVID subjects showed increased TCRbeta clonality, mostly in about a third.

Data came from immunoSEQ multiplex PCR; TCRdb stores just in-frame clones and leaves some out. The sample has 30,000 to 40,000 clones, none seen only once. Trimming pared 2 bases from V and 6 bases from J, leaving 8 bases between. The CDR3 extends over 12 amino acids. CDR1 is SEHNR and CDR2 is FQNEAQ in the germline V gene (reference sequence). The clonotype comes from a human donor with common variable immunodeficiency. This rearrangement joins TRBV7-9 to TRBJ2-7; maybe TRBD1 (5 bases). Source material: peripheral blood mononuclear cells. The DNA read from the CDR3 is TGTGCCAGCAGCTTACAGGGATTCGAG. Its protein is CASSLQGFE. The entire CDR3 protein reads CASSLQGFEQYF. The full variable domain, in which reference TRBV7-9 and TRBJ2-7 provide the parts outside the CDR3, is DTGVSQNPRHKITKRGQNVTFRCDPISEHNRLYWYRQTLGQGPEFLTYFQNEAQLEKSRLLSDRFSAERPKGSFSTLEIQRTEQGDSAMYLCASSLQGFEQYFGPGTRLTVT.